The clone carrying this T cell receptor (beta chain) was counted ten times or more. Its target is not known. Everyone who donated was a healthy Caucasian. This sample is drawn from a study of identical twins. Each CDR3 protein gets one entry after TCRdb re-called the 5' RACE reads with MiXCR. Altogether over 250,000 distinct CDR3 sequences are present, roughly 9.8% being singletons, with the ten largest covering approximately 6.5%. Study outcomes and limitations: Abundant beta clonotypes from cord blood bore fewer insertions; memory repertoires lacked this pattern. With beta out-of-frame sequences, excess sharing by twins was weaker.

CDR1 LGHNA and CDR2 YSLEER come from the germline V gene. Trimming shortened V by 0 bases and J by 0 bases, and 8 bases separated the two germline ends. The length of the CDR3 is 16 residues. These same records also appear under a second study, on yellow fever vaccine responses in identical twins. From that study: On the reported evidence, twins' vaccine T cell responses seemed partly convergent and partly personalized.

The specimen was CD8+ T cells sorted from blood. The chain combines TRBV4-3 with TRBJ2-2; D is undetermined. The receptor was derived from a young woman in good health. The CDR3 is CASSQDGTANTGELFF. The CDR3 DNA sequence: TGCGCCAGCAGCCAAGATGGCACAGCGAACACCGGGGAGCTGTTTTTT.